The entry below describes one T cell receptor beta chain. Its antigen is undetermined. Primers: 60 V beta forward and 13 J beta reverse. Produced via immunoSEQ multiplex PCR; TCRdb's table is partial and in-frame only. The sample has around 72,000 clones, about four fifths seen once. This entry belongs to a study of glioma-infiltrating T cells after dendritic cell vaccination. Overall study context: Autologous tumor lysate was loaded overnight onto monocyte-derived dendritic cells grown about seven days with IL-4 and GM-CSF.

V lost 5 bases and J lost 5, with 11 bases in between. The CDR3 runs 14 residues. CDR1 is SGHNT and CDR2 is YYREEE in the germline V gene (reference sequence). Findings and caveats of the study: Only a small number of patients had complete blood and tumor samples.

The specimen was blood, collected before dendritic cell vaccination. This sequence joins TRBV5-4 and TRBJ1-6; maybe TRBD1 (6 bases). This receptor was obtained from a human donor with glioblastoma. CDR3 sequence reads: CASSQDRNNSPLHF. The CDR3 DNA reads TGTGCCAGCAGTCAAGACAGGAATAATTCACCCCTCCACTTT.